This T cell receptor (beta chain) was sequenced for a study of blood T cells in healthy people across ages. The germline V gene encodes CDR1 LGHNA and CDR2 YNFKEQ. The CDR3 covers 16 residues. V trimming: 1 base; J trimming: 3 bases; junction bases outside the gene matches: 6. A sample-barcoded 5' primer and a J-beta primer mix were used in a second PCR of roughly 7 to 11 cycles. TCRdb called the 5' RACE reads again in MiXCR, with one record for every CDR3 protein. The repertoire consists of about 1,400,000 distinct CDR3 sequences, with almost 60% occurring once and the leading ten covering roughly 6.3%. Whole-study findings and limits: Naive CD4+ cell counts and diversity both ran higher in long-lived than in aged donors. Any conclusive comparison of naive versus antigen-experienced cells was prevented by using unsorted PBMCs.

With respect to this clonotype: Its antigen is currently unknown.

The chain is built from TRBV4-2 and TRBJ1-5; 7 nucleotides match TRBD1. This receptor was taken from a man aged 18 to 29 in good health. Sequenced sample: blood. The CDR3: CASSQGLGTANQPQHF. The CDR3, as DNA: TGTGCCAGCAGCCAAGGACTCGGGACAGCCAATCAGCCCCAGCATTTT.